The source of this T cell receptor beta chain is a study of OX40 agonist ivuxolimab in advanced cancers. Notes on this clone: Antigen unknown.

Generated by immunoSEQ multiplex PCR, the TCRdb table keeps only in-frame clones and is missing some. The data contain under 70,000 clones, approximately 92% of them singletons. The ends were cut back, 0 bases at V and 3 bases at J, with 10 bases in the middle. This CDR3 is 14 amino acids long. Germline V CDR1 and CDR2: SGHRS, YFSETQ. Study results and limitations: The average count of expanded clones was higher among CD8+ T cells than among CD4+.

The material sequenced was CD4+ or CD8+ T cells sorted from blood, taken in a trial of the OX40 agonist ivuxolimab. The TCR was taken from an adult with an advanced solid tumor such as melanoma, head and neck, liver or kidney cancer. V usage is TRBV5-1 and J usage is TRBJ2-7; a possible D gene is TRBD2 (6 bases). The CDR3, as DNA: TGCGCCAGCAGCTTGGGTGGGGGGAACTACGAGCAGTACTTC. Translated, it gives CASSLGGGNYEQYF.